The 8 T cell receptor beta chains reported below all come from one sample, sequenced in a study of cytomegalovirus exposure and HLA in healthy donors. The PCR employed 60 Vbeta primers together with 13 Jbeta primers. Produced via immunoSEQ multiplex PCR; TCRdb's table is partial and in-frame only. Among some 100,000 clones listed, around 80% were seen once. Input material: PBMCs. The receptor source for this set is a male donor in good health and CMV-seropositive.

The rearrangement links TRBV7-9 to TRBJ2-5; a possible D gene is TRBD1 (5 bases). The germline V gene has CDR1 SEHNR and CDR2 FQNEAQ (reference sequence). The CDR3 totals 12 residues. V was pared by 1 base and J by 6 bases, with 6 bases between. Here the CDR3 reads CASSLGQKTQYF. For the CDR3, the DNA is TGTGCCAGCAGCTTAGGACAGAAGACCCAGTACTTC.

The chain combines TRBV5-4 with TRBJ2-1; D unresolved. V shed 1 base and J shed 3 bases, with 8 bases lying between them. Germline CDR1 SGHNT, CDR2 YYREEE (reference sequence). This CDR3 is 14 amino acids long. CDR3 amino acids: CASSLRVGYNEQFF. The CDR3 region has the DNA TGTGCCAGCAGCTTGCGGGTTGGCTACAATGAGCAGTTCTTC.

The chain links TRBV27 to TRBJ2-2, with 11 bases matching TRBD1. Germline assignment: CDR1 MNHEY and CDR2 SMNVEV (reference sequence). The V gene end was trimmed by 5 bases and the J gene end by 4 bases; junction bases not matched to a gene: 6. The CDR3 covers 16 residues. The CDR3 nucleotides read TGTGCCAGCAGTCCCGCGGACAGGGGGCGCACCGGGGAGCTGTTTTTT. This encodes CASSPADRGRTGELFF.

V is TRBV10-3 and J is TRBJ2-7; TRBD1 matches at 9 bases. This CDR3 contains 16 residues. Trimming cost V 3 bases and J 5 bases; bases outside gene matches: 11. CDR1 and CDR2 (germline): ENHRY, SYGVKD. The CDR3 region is CAISEGGQGGSDEQYF. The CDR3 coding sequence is TGTGCCATCAGTGAAGGGGGACAGGGAGGGTCGGACGAGCAGTACTTC.

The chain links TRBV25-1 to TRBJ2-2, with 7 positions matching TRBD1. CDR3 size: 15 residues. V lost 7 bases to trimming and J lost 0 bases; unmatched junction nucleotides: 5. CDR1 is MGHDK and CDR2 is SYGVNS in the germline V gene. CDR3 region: CASTPDRANTGELFF. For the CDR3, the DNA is TGTGCCAGCACCCCTGACAGGGCGAACACCGGGGAGCTGTTTTTT.

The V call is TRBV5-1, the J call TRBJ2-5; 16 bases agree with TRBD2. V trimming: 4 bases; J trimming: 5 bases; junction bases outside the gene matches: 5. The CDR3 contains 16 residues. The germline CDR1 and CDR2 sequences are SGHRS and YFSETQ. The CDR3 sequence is CASSAGTSGGVETQYF. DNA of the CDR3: TGCGCCAGCAGCGCCGGGACTAGCGGGGGGGTGGAGACCCAGTACTTC.

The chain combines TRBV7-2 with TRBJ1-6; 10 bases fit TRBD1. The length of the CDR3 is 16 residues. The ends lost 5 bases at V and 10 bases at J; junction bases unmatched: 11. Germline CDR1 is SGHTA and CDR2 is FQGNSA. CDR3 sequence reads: CASSVNGDRGFSPLHF. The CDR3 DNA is TGTGCCAGCAGCGTAAATGGGGACAGGGGTTTCTCACCCCTCCACTTT. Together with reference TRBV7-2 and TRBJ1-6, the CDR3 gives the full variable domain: GAGVSQSPSNKVTEKGKDVELRCDPISGHTALYWYRQSLGQGLEFLIYFQGNSAPDKSGLPSDRFSAERTGGSVSTLTIQRTQQEDSAVYLCASSVNGDRGFSPLHFGNGTRLTVT.

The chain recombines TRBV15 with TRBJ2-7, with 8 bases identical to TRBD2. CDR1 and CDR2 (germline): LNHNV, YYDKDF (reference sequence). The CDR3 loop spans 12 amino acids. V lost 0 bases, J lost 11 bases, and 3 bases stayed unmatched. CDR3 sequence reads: CATSRDHGGEYF. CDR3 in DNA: TGTGCCACCAGCAGAGATCACGGGGGGGAGTACTTC. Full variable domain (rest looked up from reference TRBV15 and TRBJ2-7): DAMVIQNPRYQVTQFGKPVTLSCSQTLNHNVMYWYQQKSSQAPKLLFHYYDKDFNNEADTPDNFQSRRPNTSFCFLDIRSPGLGDTAMYLCATSRDHGGEYFGPGTRLTVT.